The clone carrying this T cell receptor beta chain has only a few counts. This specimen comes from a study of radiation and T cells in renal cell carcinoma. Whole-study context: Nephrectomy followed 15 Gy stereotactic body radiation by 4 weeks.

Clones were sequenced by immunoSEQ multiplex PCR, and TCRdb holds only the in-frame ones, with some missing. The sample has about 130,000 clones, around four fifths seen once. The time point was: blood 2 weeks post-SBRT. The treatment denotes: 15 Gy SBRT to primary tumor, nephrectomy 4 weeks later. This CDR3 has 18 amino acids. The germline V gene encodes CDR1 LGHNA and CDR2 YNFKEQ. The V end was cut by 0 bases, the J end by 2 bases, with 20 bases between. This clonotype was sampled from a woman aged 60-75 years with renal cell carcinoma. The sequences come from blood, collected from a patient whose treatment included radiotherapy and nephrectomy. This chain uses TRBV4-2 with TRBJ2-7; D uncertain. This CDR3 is CASSQDIMGSTYTYEQYF. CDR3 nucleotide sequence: TGTGCCAGCAGCCAAGATATTATGGGCTCGACTTATACCTACGAGCAGTACTTC.